This TCR beta chain was captured by sequencing in a study of beta chain features in type 1 diabetes (dated by TCRdb to about 2018). Context from the whole study: No differences in mean age, gender distribution, total cell number or subset yield were found between patients and healthy donors. A total of over 95,000,000 sorted cells were examined across all samples, and RNA yield correlated strongly with the number of cells per subset. The study compared the TCRB repertoires of sorted circulating CD4+ T cell subsets in recently diagnosed type 1 diabetes patients with those in matched healthy donors. Regulatory and stem cell-like memory subsets were isolated from only 8 patients and about eight healthy donors, whereas naive and central memory subsets came from all 30 or so donors. General conclusions and limits of the study: In all four CD4+ subsets, TCRB CDR3 length was moderately but significantly shorter in type 1 diabetes patients. Because cDNA was sequenced instead of genomic DNA, highly expressing activated cells could be over-represented, though the groups showed no difference in activation or CD3 levels. Shorter templates might have been favored by PCR, but patient and control samples were amplified and corrected together, so both groups would have been affected equally by any skew. Because the HLA sub-analyses included only small numbers of individuals, any influence of HLA type on TCRB rearrangement was left unresolved. Naive, central memory and regulatory TCRB repertoires appeared to be more similar among patients than among healthy donors. At VDJ recombination sites, patients with type 1 diabetes made fewer insertions and deleted more nucleotides, a pattern implying thymic rearrangement abnormalities.

Each donor gave one peripheral blood draw, roughly 120 mL on average, collected into heparinised tubes. Using a panel that included CD45RO, CCR7, CD25, CD127, CD95 and CD27, naive, central memory, regulatory and stem cell-like memory CD4+ T cells were sorted on a BD FACSAria II. Purity was above 98% for every sorted population. PBMCs were isolated immediately by Lymphoprep density gradient centrifugation and stained directly without culture. To minimize batch effects, samples were stained and sorted in pairs, one healthy donor with one patient per experiment. CDR3 length: 14 amino acids, cysteine to phenylalanine. Kept here is only the CDR3 DNA, which spans 42 bases and is read in frame from base 1. The V and J ends are trimmed by 4 bases and 0 bases, leaving 6 bases between them. The germline V gene yields SNHLY for CDR1 and FYNNEI for CDR2. Note on this clone: Its antigen is not yet known. It has no much larger one-base neighbor in the sample; base qualities were not kept.

All of the isolated RNA was reverse transcribed with the High Capacity cDNA Reverse Transcription Kit, so expressed TCRB transcripts were sequenced. Deep immunoSEQ sequencing was applied to naive, central memory and regulatory T cell samples, giving an average of around 3.8 million total reads per sample. After sorted cells were lysed in RLT buffer, RNA was extracted with DNase-treated RNeasy Micro or Mini kits, with the choice depending on cell number. Each cell subset was processed separately to prevent cross-contamination, with patient and healthy donor samples processed together. Using the immunoSEQ multiplex PCR, TCRB sequences were amplified from cDNA into 87-bp fragments spanning the CDR3 region. Amplicons were sequenced on the Illumina HiSeq platform. From the authors' description of their analysis: Synthetic template baselines were used to correct PCR bias computationally, reads within Hamming distance 2 were collapsed together, and singletons that could not be merged were discarded. By aligning reads against IMGT, V, D and J genes, CDR3 length, and insertions or deletions at six rearrangement sites were assigned. Clonotype counts were normalized to sorted cell number within each subset before computing true diversity and Gini coefficients with the tcR R package. Repertoire sharing was quantified using the overlap coefficient calculated on TCRB nucleotide sequences. Out-of-frame TCRB sequences from naive cells were analyzed as a proxy for the pre-selection repertoire. The table comes from immuneACCESS by way of TCRdb, which keeps in-frame sequences with V and J called. Part of the clones is missing from these tables; in studies checked, under half for an unresolved V gene and the rest for unknown reasons. The V and J calls and the clone size are those of that table, but D and trimming were determined from the DNA. The sample table holds 600,000 or so clones, of which about 14% were seen once. The top ten clones comprise approximately 0.043% of the sample.

Source material: naive CD4+ T cells from blood. The cell subset or site tag for this specimen amounts to: true naive CD4+ T cells. The sequence derives from a young man with type 1 diabetes. Recombination joined TRBV2 with TRBJ2-2, with the D segment identity uncertain. The DNA sequence is as follows: TGTGCCAGCAGTGTTTTTACGAACACCGGGGAGCTGTTTTTT. This encodes CASSVFTNTGELFF.